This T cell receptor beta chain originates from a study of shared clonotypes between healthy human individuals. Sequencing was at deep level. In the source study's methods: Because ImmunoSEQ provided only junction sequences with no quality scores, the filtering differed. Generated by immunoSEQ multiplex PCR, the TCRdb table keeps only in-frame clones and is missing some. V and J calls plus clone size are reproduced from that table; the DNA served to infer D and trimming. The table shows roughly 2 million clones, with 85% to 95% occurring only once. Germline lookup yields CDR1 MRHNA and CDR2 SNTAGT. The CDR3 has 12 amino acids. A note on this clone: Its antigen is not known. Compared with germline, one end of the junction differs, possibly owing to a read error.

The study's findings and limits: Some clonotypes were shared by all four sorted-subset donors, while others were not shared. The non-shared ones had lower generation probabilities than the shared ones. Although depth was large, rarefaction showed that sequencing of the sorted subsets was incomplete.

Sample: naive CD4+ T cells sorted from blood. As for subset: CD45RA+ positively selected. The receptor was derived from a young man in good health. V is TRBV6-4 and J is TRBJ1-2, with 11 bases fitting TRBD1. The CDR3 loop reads CASRDRGPLIAF. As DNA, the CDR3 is TGTGCCAGCAGGGACAGGGGGCCGCTTATCGCCTTC.